The clone carrying this T cell receptor beta chain has ten or more counts. Its specificity is not known. V was clipped by 3 bases and J by 1 base; unmatched bases: 9. This CDR3 spans 16 amino acids. From germline, CDR1 is MDHEN and CDR2 SYDVKM. These data belong to a study of CD8 T cells in ankylosing spondylitis. Scientists made TCR beta libraries using quantitative 5'-RACE with molecular barcodes. TCRdb reprocessed the 5' RACE reads with MiXCR, giving one entry per CDR3 protein. The table shows more than 300,000 distinct CDR3 sequences, with roughly 8% occurring only once. Study-wide results and limits: A motif in TCR beta, a set of about 8 highly homologous variants, appeared characteristic of ankylosing spondylitis blood.

V gene TRBV28 combines with J gene TRBJ2-7; 7 nucleotides line up with TRBD2. The TCR was taken from a male donor with ankylosing spondylitis. Material for sequencing was blood, either unsorted or a sorted T cell fraction (not recorded which). The CDR3 sequence: CASSFPTSQISYEQYF. CDR3 DNA sequence: TGTGCCAGCAGTTTCCCGACTAGCCAGATATCCTACGAGCAGTACTTC.